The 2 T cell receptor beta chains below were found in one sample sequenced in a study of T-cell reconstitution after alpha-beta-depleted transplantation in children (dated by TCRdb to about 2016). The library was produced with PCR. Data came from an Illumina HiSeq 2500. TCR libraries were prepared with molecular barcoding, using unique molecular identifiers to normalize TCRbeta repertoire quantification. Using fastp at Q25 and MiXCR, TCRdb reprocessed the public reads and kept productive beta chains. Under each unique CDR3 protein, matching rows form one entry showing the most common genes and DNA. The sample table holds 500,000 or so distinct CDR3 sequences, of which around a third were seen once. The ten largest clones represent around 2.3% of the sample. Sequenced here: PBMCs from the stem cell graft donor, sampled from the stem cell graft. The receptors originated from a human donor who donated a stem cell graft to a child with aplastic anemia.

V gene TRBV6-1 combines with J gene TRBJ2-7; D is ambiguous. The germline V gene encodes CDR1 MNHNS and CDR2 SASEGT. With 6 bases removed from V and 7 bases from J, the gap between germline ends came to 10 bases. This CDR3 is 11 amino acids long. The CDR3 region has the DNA TGTGCCAGCAGACAGACGGTAGAGCAGTACTTC. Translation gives CASRQTVEQYF.

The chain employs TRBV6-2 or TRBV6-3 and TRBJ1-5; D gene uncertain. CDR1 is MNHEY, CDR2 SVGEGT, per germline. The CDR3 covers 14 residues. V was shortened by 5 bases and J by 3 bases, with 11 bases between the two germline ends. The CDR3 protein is CASSPGRPNQPQHF. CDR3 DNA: TGTGCCAGCAGTCCCGGACGCCCCAATCAGCCCCAGCATTTT.